This T cell receptor (beta chain) was recorded in a study of T-cell reconstitution after alpha-beta-depleted transplantation in children. With respect to this clonotype: What it binds is not known.

A library of TCRbeta sequences, prepared with unique molecular identifiers, was generated. TCRdb passed the PCR reads through MiXCR, listing each CDR3 protein once. The sample yields some 600,000 distinct CDR3 sequences, 10% to 15% seen once. Study results and caveats: Alpha-beta T cells about two months after transplant reportedly derived from several hundred expanded graft clones. Some patients' high day-60 TCRbeta diversity was attributed to recipient cells surviving conditioning. T cells produced anew were the main source of T-cell counts and diversity one year after transplant.

Trimming pared 0 bases from V and 8 bases from J, leaving 10 bases between. The CDR3 extends over 13 amino acids. Germline CDR1 SGHTA, CDR2 FQGNSA. The chain employs TRBV7-2 and TRBJ1-2; the D gene is possibly TRBD1 (5 bases). This sequence originates from a male patient between 10 and 17 years old who had a stem cell transplant for acute myeloid leukemia, so the T cells may come from the graft donor. The source was PBMCs, mostly from graft donor cells, collected 360 days after TCRalphabeta/CD19-depleted stem cell transplant. In DNA form, the CDR3 reads TGTGCCAGCAGCTTAGCAGGGGTCCTAGGCTACACCTTC. This gives the protein CASSLAGVLGYTF.